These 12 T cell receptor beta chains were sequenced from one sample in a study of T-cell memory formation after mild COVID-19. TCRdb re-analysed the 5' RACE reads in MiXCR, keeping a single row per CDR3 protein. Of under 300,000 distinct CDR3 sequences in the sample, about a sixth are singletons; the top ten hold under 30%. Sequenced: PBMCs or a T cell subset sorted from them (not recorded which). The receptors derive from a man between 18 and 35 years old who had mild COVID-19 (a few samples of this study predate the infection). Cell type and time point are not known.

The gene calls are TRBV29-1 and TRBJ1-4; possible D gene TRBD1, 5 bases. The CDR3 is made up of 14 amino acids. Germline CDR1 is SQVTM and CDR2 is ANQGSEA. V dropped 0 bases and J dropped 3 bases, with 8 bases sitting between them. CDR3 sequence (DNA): TGCAGCGTTGAAGACGGGACGGCTAATGAAAAACTGTTTTTT. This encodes CSVEDGTANEKLFF.

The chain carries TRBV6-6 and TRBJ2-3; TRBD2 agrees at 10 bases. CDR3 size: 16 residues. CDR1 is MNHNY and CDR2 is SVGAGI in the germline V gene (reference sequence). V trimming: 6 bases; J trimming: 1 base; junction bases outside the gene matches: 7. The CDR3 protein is CASRLTSGPGTDTQYF. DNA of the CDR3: TGTGCCAGCAGACTGACTAGCGGGCCTGGCACAGATACGCAGTATTTT.

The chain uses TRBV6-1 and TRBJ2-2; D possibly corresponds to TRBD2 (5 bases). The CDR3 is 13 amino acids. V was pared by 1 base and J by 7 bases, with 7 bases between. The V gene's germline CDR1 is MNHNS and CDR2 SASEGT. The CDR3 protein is CASSEVRGGELFF. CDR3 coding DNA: TGTGCCAGCAGTGAAGTCCGGGGCGGGGAGCTGTTTTTT.

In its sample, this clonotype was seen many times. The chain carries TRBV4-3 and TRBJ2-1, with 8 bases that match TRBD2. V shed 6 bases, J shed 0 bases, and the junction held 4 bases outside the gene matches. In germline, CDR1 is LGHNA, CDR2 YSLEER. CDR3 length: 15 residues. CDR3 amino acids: CASSPGTSSYNEQFF. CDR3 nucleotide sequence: TGCGCCAGCAGTCCCGGGACTAGCTCCTACAATGAGCAGTTCTTC.

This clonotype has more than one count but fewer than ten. The CDR3 nucleotides are TGTGCCAGCAGCCCCAGGGGGGACACCCGGCTAGGGTACAATGAGCAGTTCTTC. It translates to CASSPRGDTRLGYNEQFF. V usage is TRBV7-9 and J usage is TRBJ2-1; possible D gene TRBD1, 7 bases. Germline CDR1 and CDR2: SEHNR and FQNEAQ (reference sequence). This CDR3 region has 18 residues. The V and J ends lost 5 bases and 4 bases respectively, with 24 bases between them.

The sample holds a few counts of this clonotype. For the CDR3, the DNA is TGTGCCACCAGTGACTCCGGGGAGGCAGATACGCAGTATTTT. Encoded protein: CATSDSGEADTQYF. V is TRBV24-1 and J is TRBJ2-3, with a possible D match to TRBD2 (6 bases). Trimming removed 4 bases at V and 4 bases at J, with 11 bases between. The germline V gene has CDR1 KGHDR and CDR2 SFDVKD. There are 14 residues in the CDR3.

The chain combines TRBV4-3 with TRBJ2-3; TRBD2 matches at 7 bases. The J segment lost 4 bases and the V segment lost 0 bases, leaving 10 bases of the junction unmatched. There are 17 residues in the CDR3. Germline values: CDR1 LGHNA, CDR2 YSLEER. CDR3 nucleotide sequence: TGCGCCAGCAGCCAAGATTATTCAGCCGGGAGGTCAGATACGCAGTATTTT. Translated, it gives CASSQDYSAGRSDTQYF.

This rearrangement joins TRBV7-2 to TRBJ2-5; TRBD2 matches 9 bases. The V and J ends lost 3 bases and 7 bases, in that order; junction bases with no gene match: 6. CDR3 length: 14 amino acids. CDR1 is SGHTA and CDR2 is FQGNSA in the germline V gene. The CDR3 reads CASSFGGGAVTQYF. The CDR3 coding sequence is TGTGCCAGCAGCTTCGGCGGGGGGGCCGTGACCCAGTACTTC.

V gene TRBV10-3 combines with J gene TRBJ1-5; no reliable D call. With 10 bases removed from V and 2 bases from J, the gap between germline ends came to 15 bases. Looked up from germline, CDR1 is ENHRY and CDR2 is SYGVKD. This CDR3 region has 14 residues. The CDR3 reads CATKGGIGNQPQHF. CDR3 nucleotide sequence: TGTGCCACCAAAGGAGGTATCGGCAATCAGCCCCAGCATTTT.

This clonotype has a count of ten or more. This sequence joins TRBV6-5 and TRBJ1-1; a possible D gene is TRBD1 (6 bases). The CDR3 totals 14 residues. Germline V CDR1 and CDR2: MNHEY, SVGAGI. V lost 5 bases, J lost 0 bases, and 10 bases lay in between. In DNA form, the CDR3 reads TGTGCCAGCAGTCTACAGGGCCTGAACACTGAAGCTTTCTTT. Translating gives CASSLQGLNTEAFF.

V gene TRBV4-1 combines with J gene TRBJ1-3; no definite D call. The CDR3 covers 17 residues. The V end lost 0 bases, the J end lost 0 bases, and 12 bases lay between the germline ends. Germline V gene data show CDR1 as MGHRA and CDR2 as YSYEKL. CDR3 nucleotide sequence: TGCGCCAGCAGCCAAGAAGAGCAACGGAGCTCTGGAAACACCATATATTTT. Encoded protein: CASSQEEQRSSGNTIYF.

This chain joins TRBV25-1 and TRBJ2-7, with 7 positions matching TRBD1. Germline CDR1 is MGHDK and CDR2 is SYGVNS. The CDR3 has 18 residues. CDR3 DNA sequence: TGTGCGCCCCGTTGTAAGTTGGTGAGGGGGCCGAGCTCCTACGAGCAGTACTTC. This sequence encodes CAPRCKLVRGPSSYEQYF.